This TCR beta chain was obtained from a study of identifying expanded T cells in peripheral blood. Data came from immunoSEQ multiplex PCR; TCRdb stores just in-frame clones and leaves some out. The sample includes 100,000 or so clones, around 89% of them seen just once. The V gene end was trimmed by 1 base and the J gene end by 0 bases; junction bases not matched to a gene: 0. Germline V lookup: CDR1 KGHSH, CDR2 LQKENI. This CDR3 has 15 residues. The TCR was taken from a person aged 18 to 75 in good health. V usage is TRBV18 and J usage is TRBJ2-5, with 9 nucleotides matching TRBD1. The specimen was blood. The CDR3: CASSPRDRDQETQYF. Written as DNA, the CDR3 is TGTGCCAGCTCACCACGGGACAGGGACCAAGAGACCCAGTACTTC.